The entry below describes one TCR beta chain. What it binds is unknown. This same CDR3 is encoded by further DNA sequences in the sample. This table comes from immunoSEQ multiplex PCR, and its TCRdb copy is limited to in-frame clones, with some not included. The data hold 250,000 to 300,000 clones, with 85% to 95% observed a single time. The sample belongs to a study of T cell responses to AZD1222 COVID-19 vaccine. The CDR3 covers 13 residues. In germline, CDR1 is SGHTA, CDR2 FQGTGA. The J segment lost 6 bases and the V segment lost 2 bases, leaving 0 bases of the junction unmatched. General study results and limits: At baseline, seropositivity was found in only a handful of AZD1222 recipients.

The receptor was isolated from an adult who received the AZD1222 COVID-19 vaccine. The specimen comprised peripheral blood, sampled 28 days after the second AZD1222 dose. The chain uses TRBV7-3 and TRBJ2-7; 11 bases are shared with TRBD1. The CDR3 loop is CASSLGTGGEQYF. CDR3 in DNA: TGTGCCAGCAGCTTAGGGACAGGGGGCGAGCAGTACTTC. The full variable domain, completed using reference TRBV7-3 and TRBJ2-7, is GAGVSQTPSNKVTEKGKYVELRCDPISGHTALYWYRQSLGQGPEFLIYFQGTGAADDSGLPNDRFFAVRPEGSVSTLKIQRTERGDSAVYLCASSLGTGGEQYFGPGTRLTVT.